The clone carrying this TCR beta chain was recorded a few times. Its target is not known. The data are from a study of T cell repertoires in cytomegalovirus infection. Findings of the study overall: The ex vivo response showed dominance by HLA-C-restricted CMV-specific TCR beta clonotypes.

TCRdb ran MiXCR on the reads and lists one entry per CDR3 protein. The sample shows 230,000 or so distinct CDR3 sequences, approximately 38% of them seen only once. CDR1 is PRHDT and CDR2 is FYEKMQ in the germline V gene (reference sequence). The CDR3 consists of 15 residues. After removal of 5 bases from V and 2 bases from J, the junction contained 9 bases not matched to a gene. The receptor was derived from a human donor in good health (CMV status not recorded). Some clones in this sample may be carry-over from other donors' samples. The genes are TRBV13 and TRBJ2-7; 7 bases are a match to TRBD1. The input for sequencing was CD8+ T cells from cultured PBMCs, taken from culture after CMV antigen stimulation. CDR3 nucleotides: TGTGCCAGCAGCGGAACAGGGGTCAAACCCTACGAGCAGTACTTC. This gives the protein CASSGTGVKPYEQYF.